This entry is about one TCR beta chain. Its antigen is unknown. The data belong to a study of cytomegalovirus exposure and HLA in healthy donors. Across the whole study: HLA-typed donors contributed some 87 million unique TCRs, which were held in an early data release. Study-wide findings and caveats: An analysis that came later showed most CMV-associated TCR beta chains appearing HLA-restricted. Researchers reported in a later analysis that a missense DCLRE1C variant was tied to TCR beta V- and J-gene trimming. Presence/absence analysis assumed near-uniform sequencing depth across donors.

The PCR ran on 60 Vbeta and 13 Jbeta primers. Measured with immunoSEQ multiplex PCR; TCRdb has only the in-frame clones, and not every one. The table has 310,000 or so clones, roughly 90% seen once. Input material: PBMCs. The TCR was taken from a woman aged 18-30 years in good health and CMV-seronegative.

The chain's CDR3 is CASSSPGRDYYEQYF. The CDR3 DNA sequence: TGTGCCAGCAGCTCCCCCGGCCGGGATTACTACGAGCAGTACTTC. The chain has TRBV5-4 and TRBJ2-5, with D possibly being TRBD2 (5 bases). The J call may be wrong; the DNA end is better matched by TRBJ2-7. Per the germline V gene, CDR1 is SGHNT and CDR2 is YYREEE (reference sequence). There are 15 residues in the CDR3.